This T cell receptor (beta chain) was captured by sequencing in a study of blood T cell repertoires in COVID-19. Study-wide context: Specimens from acute and convalescent COVID-19 originated in the United States, Italy and Spain.

Original data processing: Quantification of nucleated cells was approximated via reference gene primer amplification. Produced via immunoSEQ multiplex PCR; TCRdb's table is partial and in-frame only. V, J and clone size are those of that table, while D and trimming were read from the DNA. The data contain fewer than 250,000 clones, 86% of them singletons. Patients from Seattle were sampled longitudinally, starting during active infection. This CDR3 comprises 18 residues. The ends lost 0 bases at V and 5 bases at J; junction bases unmatched: 6. CDR1 is LGHNA, CDR2 YNFKEQ, per germline. The TCR was taken from a woman older than 75 with COVID-19, enrolled during active disease. Material: peripheral blood. The chain links TRBV4-2 to TRBJ2-5; 16 bases line up with TRBD2. The DNA of the CDR3 is TGTGCCAGCAGCCAAGAGGGGACTAGCGGGGGGGCCGGTGAGACCCAGTACTTC. This codes for CASSQEGTSGGAGETQYF.